Following are 5 T cell receptor beta chains from one sample sequenced in a study of T cells in Graves' hyperthyroidism and ophthalmopathy. Amplified regions were TCR beta CDR3 sequences from RNA transcripts. Researchers ran a first-round RT-PCR on the TCR CDR3 using the HTBI primer set. TCRdb called the multiplex PCR reads again in MiXCR, with one record for every CDR3 protein. This table has 250,000 to 400,000 distinct CDR3 sequences, approximately 14% appearing once. Material: blood. Receptors originate from a middle-aged woman with Graves' ophthalmopathy.

This clonotype was observed at least ten times. V is TRBV5-5 and J is TRBJ2-1; no clear D gene. CDR1 and CDR2 from the germline V gene are SGHKS and YYEKEE (reference sequence). CDR3 size: 12 residues. Trimming shortened V by 4 bases and J by 5 bases, and 7 bases separated the two germline ends. CDR3 nucleotide sequence: TGTGCCAGCAGCCCCGATGACAATGAGCAGTTCTTC. As protein: CASSPDDNEQFF.

This clonotype appeared many times. Here the CDR3 reads CASRDRGQNIQYF. The CDR3 DNA sequence: TGTGCCAGTAGGGATAGAGGACAAAACATTCAGTACTTC. The V call is TRBV19, the J call TRBJ2-4; D remains ambiguous. The V end was cut by 6 bases, the J end by 5 bases, with 11 bases between. The CDR3 has 13 residues. The V gene's germline CDR1 is LNHDA and CDR2 SQIVND (reference sequence). The variable domain in full, completed from reference TRBV19 and TRBJ2-4, reads DGGITQSPKYLFRKEGQNVTLSCEQNLNHDAMYWYRQDPGQGLRLIYYSQIVNDFQKGDIAEGYSVSREKKESFPLTVTSAQKNPTAFYLCASRDRGQNIQYFGAGTRLSVL.

Many counts were recorded for this clonotype. The rearrangement joins TRBV13 to TRBJ2-7; D gene ambiguous. This CDR3 is 15 amino acids long. The germline V gene has CDR1 PRHDT and CDR2 FYEKMQ (reference sequence). Trimming stripped 0 bases from V and 1 base from J, with 10 bases between. In DNA, the CDR3 is TGTGCCAGCAGCTTAGGCTATGGATCTTCCTACGAGCAGTACTTC. This encodes CASSLGYGSSYEQYF.

The rearrangement joins TRBV20-1 to TRBJ2-7; 8 bases fit TRBD2. This CDR3 comprises 13 residues. CDR1 is DFQATT and CDR2 is SNEGSKA in the germline V gene (reference sequence). Trimming at V came to 6 bases and at J to 6 bases, leaving 10 bases not matched to a gene. The CDR3 region is CSAPRRAGGEQYF. For the CDR3, the DNA is TGCAGTGCCCCGCGCAGGGCGGGAGGCGAGCAGTACTTC.

This chain connects TRBV29-1 to TRBJ2-5; D remains ambiguous. The germline V and J ends were trimmed by 4 bases and 1 base, with 7 bases remaining between them. Germline V gene lookup returns CDR1 SQVTM and CDR2 ANQGSEA. There are 12 residues in the CDR3. Written as DNA, the CDR3 is TGCAGCGTTGGGAATCCCCAAGAGACCCAGTACTTC. Its protein product is CSVGNPQETQYF.